One T cell receptor beta chain is described in this entry. Trimming left V 4 bases short and J 0 bases short, with 26 bases between. The CDR3 covers 20 residues. Germline V gene lookup returns CDR1 SGHVS and CDR2 FNYEAQ. TCRdb used MiXCR to reprocess the reads, holding one entry per CDR3 protein. The table records fewer than 550,000 distinct CDR3 sequences, about 26% of them present only once. This sample stems from a study of T cell repertoires in cytomegalovirus infection. The sequenced material came from PBMCs. The origin of this receptor is a human donor in good health (CMV status not recorded). Some clones in this sample may be carry-over from other donors' samples. The gene calls are TRBV7-6 and TRBJ2-3; D gene ambiguous. CDR3 in DNA: TGTGCCAGCAGCTCCGAGGTGAATGGAATCAGCCCCCGAAGCACAGATACGCAGTATTTT. It specifies CASSSEVNGISPRSTDTQYF. Filled out from reference TRBV7-6 and TRBJ2-3, the complete variable domain reads GAGVSQSPRYKVTKRGQDVALRCDPISGHVSLYWYRQALGQGPEFLTYFNYEAQQDKSGLPNDRFSAERPEGSISTLTIQRTEQRDSAMYRCASSSEVNGISPRSTDTQYFGPGTRLTVL.